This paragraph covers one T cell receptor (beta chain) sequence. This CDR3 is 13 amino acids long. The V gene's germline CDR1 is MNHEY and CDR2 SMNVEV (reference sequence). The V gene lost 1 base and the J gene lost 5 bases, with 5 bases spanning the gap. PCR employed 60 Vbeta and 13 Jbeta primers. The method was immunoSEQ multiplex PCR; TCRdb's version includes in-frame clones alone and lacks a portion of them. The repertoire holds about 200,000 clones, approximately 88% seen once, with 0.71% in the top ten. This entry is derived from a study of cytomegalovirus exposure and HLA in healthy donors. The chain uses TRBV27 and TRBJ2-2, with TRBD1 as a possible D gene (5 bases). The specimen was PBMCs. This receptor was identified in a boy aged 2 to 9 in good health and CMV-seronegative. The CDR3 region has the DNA TGTGCCAGCAGTTTATACAGGACCGGGGAGCTGTTTTTT. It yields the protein CASSLYRTGELFF.